This T cell receptor (beta chain) originates from a study of CD8 T cells in ankylosing spondylitis. The V gene's germline CDR1 is SGDLS and CDR2 YYNGEE. With V trimmed by 1 base and J by 5 bases, 5 bases remained unmatched. This CDR3 has 15 residues. Study-level findings and limits: In ankylosing spondylitis blood, a motif of 7 to 9 highly homologous TCR beta variants appeared characteristic. Matched ankylosing spondylitis synovial fluid reportedly contained a significantly enriched population of disease-linked clones. Disease-linked clones, CD8+, were relatively rare in peripheral blood.

In this sample, this clonotype is medium-sized. The antigen remains undetermined. A quantitative 5'-RACE method, one with molecular barcodes, was used to make TCR beta libraries. TCRdb redid the calling of the 5' RACE reads with MiXCR, one entry per CDR3 protein. Among approximately 25,000 distinct CDR3 sequences listed, 2.5% to 3% were seen once. The sequence was collected from a female donor with ankylosing spondylitis or in good health (not recorded which). The rearrangement uses TRBV9 and TRBJ2-1; 8 bases match TRBD2. Sequencing input: blood, either unsorted or a sorted T cell fraction (not recorded which). Here the CDR3 DNA reads TGTGCCAGCAGCGTAACACTAGCGGTGGACAATGAGCAGTTCTTC. This sequence encodes CASSVTLAVDNEQFF.